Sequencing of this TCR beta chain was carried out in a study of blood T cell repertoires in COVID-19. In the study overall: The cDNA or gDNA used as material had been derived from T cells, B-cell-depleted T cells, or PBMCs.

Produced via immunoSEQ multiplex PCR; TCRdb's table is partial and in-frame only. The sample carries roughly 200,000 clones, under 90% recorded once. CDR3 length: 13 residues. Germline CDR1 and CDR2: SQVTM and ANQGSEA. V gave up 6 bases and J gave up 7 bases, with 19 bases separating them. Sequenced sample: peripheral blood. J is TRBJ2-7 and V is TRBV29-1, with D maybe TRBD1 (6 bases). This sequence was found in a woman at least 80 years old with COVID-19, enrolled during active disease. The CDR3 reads CSVDRDTGGEQYF. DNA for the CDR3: TGCAGCGTGGACCGGGACACCGGCGGAGAGCAGTACTTC.